This T cell receptor beta chain was profiled in a study of cytomegalovirus exposure and HLA in healthy donors. Notes on the study in general: Most of the TCR beta V segments (in an earlier analysis) were productive either about 87% or about 30% of the time. In a later analysis, V- and J-gene trimming of beta chains associated with a DCLRE1C missense variant, replicated independently. The authors listed 164 TCR beta chains as cytomegalovirus-associated. From TCR beta sequences, most subjects' HLA-A and HLA-B alleles were reportedly predicted accurately.

In its sample, this clone was seen once. Its cognate antigen is unknown. 60 Vbeta and 13 Jbeta primers were used in PCR. Sequencing was performed with immunoSEQ multiplex PCR; in TCRdb, only in-frame clones are kept and a portion is missing. In the table there are approximately 170,000 clones, 80% of which are singletons. The sequence was obtained from a male donor in good health and CMV-seronegative. Sequencing input: PBMCs.

The CDR3 protein is CASSGVAGEQETQYF. CDR3 nucleotides: TGTGCCAGCAGTGGGGTAGCGGGGGAGCAAGAGACCCAGTACTTC. The chain recombines TRBV6-1 with TRBJ2-5; TRBD2 aligns across 9 bases. The CDR3 totals 15 residues. Trimming cost V 4 bases and J 2 bases; bases outside gene matches: 5. Germline lookup yields CDR1 MNHNS and CDR2 SASEGT.